A single sample is the source of the 10 T cell receptor beta chains below, sequenced in a study of blood T cell repertoires in COVID-19. TCRdb's copy holds only in-frame clones and misses some; the assay was immunoSEQ multiplex PCR. The repertoire consists of roughly 53,000 clones, with 80% to 90% occurring once and the leading ten covering roughly 1.5%. The sequenced sample consisted of peripheral blood. These TCRs come from a man between 60 and 70 years old with acute or convalescent COVID-19.

The V and J genes are TRBV6-5 and TRBJ2-7; D not certain. Germline CDR1 and CDR2: MNHEY and SVGAGI. This CDR3 spans 14 amino acids. The V and J ends lost 6 bases and 6 bases respectively, with 18 bases between them. The DNA of the CDR3 is TGTGCCAGCAGAACTACACTGCCGAACGCCGAGCAGTACTTC. Its translation is CASRTTLPNAEQYF.

The chain recombines TRBV6-5 with TRBJ2-1; D might be TRBD2 (7 bases). The V gene's germline CDR1 is MNHEY and CDR2 SVGAGI. Trimming took off 2 bases at V and 9 bases at J, with 14 bases between the two ends. This CDR3 is 14 amino acids long. The CDR3 DNA reads TGTGCCAGCAGTTACAGGGGGGGCCTCGGTGAGCAGTTCTTC. Protein product: CASSYRGGLGEQFF.

Here the CDR3 reads CASSLSGGNTIYF. The DNA for the CDR3 is TGTGCCAGCAGCTTGTCGGGTGGAAACACCATATATTTT. The V gene is TRBV5-5, the J gene TRBJ1-3, with no clear D. Between the trimmed V and J ends, which lost 1 base and 3 bases, there was a span of 5 bases. The CDR3 is made up of 13 amino acids. The germline V gene encodes CDR1 SGHKS and CDR2 YYEKEE (reference sequence). Full variable domain (remainder filled in from reference TRBV5-5 and TRBJ1-3): DAGVTQSPTHLIKTRGQQVTLRCSPISGHKSVSWYQQVLGQGPQFIFQYYEKEERGRGNFPDRFSARQFPNYSSELNVNALLLGDSALYLCASSLSGGNTIYFGEGSWLTVV.

The chain is built from TRBV7-9 and TRBJ1-3; perhaps TRBD1 as D (6 bases). This CDR3 is built from 15 residues. Germline-derived CDR1 and CDR2 are SEHNR and FQNEAQ (reference sequence). Trimming stripped 2 bases from V and 0 bases from J, with 8 bases between. CDR3 sequence (DNA): TGTGCCAGCAGCTTAACAGGGCCCTCTGGAAACACCATATATTTT. As protein: CASSLTGPSGNTIYF.

Here the CDR3 DNA reads TGTGCCAGCAGTTGGGACAGGCAGCCCCAGCATTTT. It is translated as CASSWDRQPQHF. The rearrangement links TRBV2 to TRBJ1-5; 8 bases are a match to TRBD1. CDR1 SNHLY and CDR2 FYNNEI come from the germline V gene. V shed 5 bases and J 7 bases; nucleotides not matched to a gene: 1. This CDR3 comprises 12 residues.

V and J are TRBV6-6 and TRBJ1-4; maybe TRBD1 (6 bases). V dropped 5 bases and J dropped 0 bases, with 13 bases sitting between them. There are 16 residues in the CDR3. Germline V gene data show CDR1 as MNHNY and CDR2 as SVGAGI (reference sequence). The CDR3 reads CASSRSGAATNEKLFF. The DNA of the CDR3 is TGTGCCAGCAGTAGATCAGGGGCTGCAACTAATGAAAAACTGTTTTTT.

In DNA, the CDR3 is TGTGCCAGCAGCTTAGTATGGACAGGGTTAAACGAGCAGTACTTC. This sequence encodes CASSLVWTGLNEQYF. This chain uses TRBV11-2 with TRBJ2-7, with TRBD1 matching 8 bases. Trimming cost V 1 base and J 5 bases; bases outside gene matches: 7. Germline assignment: CDR1 SGHAT and CDR2 FQNNGV. CDR3 length equals 15 residues.

This chain connects TRBV7-2 to TRBJ2-2; possible D gene TRBD1, 6 bases. Between the trimmed V and J ends, which lost 5 bases and 6 bases, there was a span of 10 bases. The CDR3 length is 13 residues. From germline, CDR1 is SGHTA and CDR2 FQGNSA. CDR3 sequence: CASSSYRAGELFF. Here the CDR3 DNA reads TGTGCCAGCAGCAGTTACAGGGCCGGGGAGCTGTTTTTT.

The chain employs TRBV18 and TRBJ1-1; D is possibly TRBD1 (5 bases). The CDR3 has 14 residues. The V gene lost 5 bases and the J gene lost 1 base, with 11 bases spanning the gap. Germline CDR1 is KGHSH and CDR2 is LQKENI. The CDR3 DNA sequence: TGTGCCAGCTCAGTGGACGGGGGGAACACTGAAGCTTTCTTT. It translates to CASSVDGGNTEAFF.

The chain uses TRBV19 and TRBJ1-5; tentative D call: TRBD1 (6 bases). The CDR3 runs to 14 residues. Trimming stripped 4 bases from V and 5 bases from J, with 12 bases between. Germline V gene lookup returns CDR1 LNHDA and CDR2 SQIVND (reference sequence). CDR3: CASSTWGQYQPQHF. The CDR3 nucleotides read TGTGCCAGTAGTACCTGGGGGCAGTATCAGCCCCAGCATTTT.